These T cell receptor beta chains were read from a single sample in a study of blood T cell repertoires in COVID-19. Method: immunoSEQ multiplex PCR; TCRdb's copy keeps in-frame clones and lacks some. The repertoire has roughly 150,000 clones, around 80% of them found once; the top ten carry less than 7.5%. Sequencing used PBMCs or T cells enriched from blood (not recorded which). The source is a woman aged 50 to 65 who had recovered from COVID-19. Each CDR3 is given with its conserved first and last residue. The D gene is left open where the match is weak. Not all rows give a size; the values are once, few, many and, for expanded clones, a class.

J,V,D,size,CDR3,DNA
TRBJ1-2,TRBV11-2,.,.,CASSLGYRTALMTNYGYTF,TGTGCCAGCAGCTTAGGTTACAGGACAGCCCTTATGACCAACTATGGCTACACCTTC
TRBJ2-7,TRBV9,.,.,CASGQYYEQYF,TGTGCCAGCGGGCAGTACTACGAGCAGTACTTC
TRBJ2-5,TRBV29-1,TRBD2,.,CSVEGTSTSETQYF,TGCAGCGTTGAGGGGACTAGTACTTCTGAGACCCAGTACTTC
TRBJ2-5,TRBV5-8,TRBD1,.,CASSVRQGVGVETQYF,TGTGCCAGCAGCGTCAGACAGGGGGTCGGGGTCGAGACCCAGTACTTC
TRBJ2-5,TRBV28,.,.,CASSLSGGQETQYF,TGTGCCAGCAGTTTATCCGGGGGCCAAGAGACCCAGTACTTC
TRBJ2-2,TRBV9,TRBD2,.,CASSPGLAVNTGELFF,TGTGCCAGCAGCCCGGGACTAGCCGTGAACACCGGGGAGCTGTTTTTT
TRBJ1-5,TRBV18,.,.,CASSRGGNGNQPQHF,TGTGCCAGCTCAAGGGGAGGGAACGGCAATCAGCCCCAGCATTTT
TRBJ2-7,TRBV5-6,.,few,CASSSGTWEEQYF,TGTGCCAGCAGCTCTGGAACCTGGGAGGAGCAGTACTTC
TRBJ2-7,TRBV11-2,.,.,CASSLELANEQYF,TGTGCCAGCAGCTTAGAACTAGCTAACGAGCAGTACTTC
TRBJ2-5,TRBV6-6,TRBD1,.,CASSFDRVEETQYF,TGTGCCAGCAGTTTCGACAGGGTGGAAGAGACCCAGTACTTC
TRBJ1-2,TRBV14,.,.,CASSPLGGTLGYTF,TGTGCCAGCAGCCCCCTGGGAGGAACCCTAGGCTACACCTTC
TRBJ1-1,TRBV19,.,.,CASSIVAAEAFF,TGTGCCAGTAGTATAGTGGCAGCTGAAGCTTTCTTT
TRBJ1-5,TRBV7-9,.,.,CASSSYEGAGDQPQHF,TGTGCCAGCAGCTCTTACGAAGGGGCAGGGGACCAGCCCCAGCATTTT
TRBJ2-1,TRBV5-4,.,.,CASSWALDGGQFF,TGTGCCAGCAGCTGGGCCCTGGACGGAGGGCAGTTCTTC
TRBJ1-1,TRBV6-5,TRBD1,.,CASRDRDRGTEAFF,TGTGCCAGCAGGGACCGGGACAGGGGTACTGAAGCTTTCTTT
TRBJ1-2,TRBV29-1,.,.,CSVDLSTLRANYGYTF,TGCAGCGTTGATTTATCCACCTTGAGAGCTAACTATGGCTACACCTTC
TRBJ2-2,TRBV28,.,.,CASIAGGNTGELFF,TGTGCCAGCATCGCCGGGGGGAACACCGGGGAGCTGTTTTTT
TRBJ2-1,TRBV7-3,TRBD2,.,CASSPGGPYNEQFF,TGTGCCAGCAGTCCGGGGGGACCGTACAATGAGCAGTTCTTC
TRBJ1-1,TRBV6-1,TRBD1,.,CASSGPPGQPMNTEAFF,TGTGCCAGCAGTGGACCCCCGGGACAGCCTATGAACACTGAAGCTTTCTTT
TRBJ2-1,TRBV2,TRBD2,.,CASREGLASNEQFF,TGTGCCAGCAGGGAGGGACTAGCATCGAATGAGCAGTTCTTC
TRBJ2-5,TRBV2,.,.,CASSVQGSQETQYF,TGTGCCAGCAGTGTGCAGGGATCCCAAGAGACCCAGTACTTC
TRBJ2-3,TRBV10-1,.,.,CASSALRSSGGLLDTQYF,TGCGCCAGCAGTGCCCTTAGGTCGTCAGGAGGGCTATTGGATACGCAGTATTTT
TRBJ1-2,TRBV10-3,TRBD1,.,CATRIRDRDNYGYTF,TGTGCCACCCGCATCCGGGACAGGGACAACTATGGCTACACCTTC
TRBJ1-2,TRBV6-4,.,.,CASSDSGLGRGYTF,TGTGCCAGCAGTGACTCCGGACTAGGACGTGGCTACACCTTC
TRBJ2-7,TRBV3-1/TRBV3-2,TRBD2,.,CASSLRLAGGQEQYF,TGTGCCAGCAGCCTTAGACTAGCGGGGGGGCAAGAGCAGTACTTC